The entry below gives a single TCR beta chain sequence along with its context. The data stem from a study of blood T cell repertoires in COVID-19. Study information: Acute-phase and convalescent COVID-19 samples originated in the United States, Italy and Spain. PBMCs, B-cell-depleted T cells, or T cells were the source of the cDNA or gDNA that made up the material.

In the original analysis: Amplification with reference gene primers provided the estimates of nucleated cell counts. Generated by immunoSEQ multiplex PCR, the TCRdb table keeps only in-frame clones and is missing some. That table gives V, J and clone size, and the DNA gave D and trimming. The repertoire has 95,000 to 110,000 clones, about four fifths of them found once; the top ten carry around 12%. The clonotype comes from a human donor in a cohort sampled during active COVID-19. Material for sequencing was peripheral blood.

DNA for the CDR3: TGCGCCAGCAGCCAAGACAGGACTGAAGCTTTCTTT. This translates into CASSQDRTEAFF. The chain couples TRBV4-1 to TRBJ1-1, with no clear D. Germline V gene lookup returns CDR1 MGHRA and CDR2 YSYEKL. The ends were cut back, 0 bases at V and 5 bases at J, with 4 bases in the middle. The CDR3 consists of 12 residues.